Shown below are 17 T cell receptor beta chains from a single sample sequenced in a study of technical replicates of blood from a handful of donors. Profiling relied on immunoSEQ multiplex PCR, and the TCRdb table lists in-frame clones only, not all of them. The data hold about 68,000 clones, with 95% to 98% observed a single time. Sequencing was done on a sample of T cells isolated from PBMCs. Receptor source: a human donor in good health.

This sequence joins TRBV4-1 and TRBJ2-3; no reliable D call. V lost 0 bases, J lost 4 bases, and 5 bases lay in between. The CDR3 loop spans 13 amino acids. CDR1 and CDR2 (germline): MGHRA, YSYEKL. CDR3 in DNA: TGCGCCAGCAGCCAAGACTTAGCAGATACGCAGTATTTT. The encoded protein is CASSQDLADTQYF.

CDR3 sequence reads: CASSVGRGTGGYSPLHF. CDR3 bases: TGTGCCAGCAGCGTAGGTCGGGGGACAGGGGGTTATTCACCCCTCCACTTT. The chain links TRBV9 to TRBJ1-6; TRBD1 matches at 11 bases. The CDR3 runs to 17 residues. The V segment lost 0 bases and the J segment 8 bases; nucleotides outside the gene matches: 7. Germline CDR1 and CDR2: SGDLS and YYNGEE. Filled out from reference TRBV9 and TRBJ1-6, the complete variable domain reads DSGVTQTPKHLITATGQRVTLRCSPRSGDLSVYWYQQSLDQGLQFLIQYYNGEERAKGNILERFSAQQFPDLHSELNLSSLELGDSALYFCASSVGRGTGGYSPLHFGNGTRLTVT.

In this sample, this clone turned up once. The J gene is TRBJ1-4, the V gene TRBV10-1, with D uncertain. Trimming left V 2 bases short and J 0 bases short, with 7 bases between. Germline V gives CDR1 WNHNN, CDR2 SYGVQD (reference sequence). This CDR3 has 15 amino acids. CDR3 sequence (DNA): TGCGCCAGCAGTGAGCAGATCTCAACTAATGAAAAACTGTTTTTT. This codes for CASSEQISTNEKLFF.

The chain combines TRBV11-3 with TRBJ2-7, with TRBD1 as a possible D gene (6 bases). V was cut by 4 bases and J by 7 bases, with 17 bases left in between. The germline V gene encodes CDR1 SGHNT and CDR2 YENEEA. This CDR3 region has 14 residues. This CDR3 is CASSWGLLPVEQYF. The CDR3 bases are TGTGCCAGCAGCTGGGGGCTCCTCCCCGTTGAGCAGTACTTC.

This clone was seen a single time. The gene calls are TRBV10-3 and TRBJ2-7, with TRBD2 as a possible D gene (5 bases). This CDR3 is 14 amino acids long. Germline CDR1 and CDR2: ENHRY and SYGVKD. V was cut by 11 bases and J by 0 bases, with 17 bases left in between. The CDR3 nucleotides read TGTGCCTTACCCCCGGGGTCGGACTCCTACGAGCAGTACTTC. Translating gives CALPPGSDSYEQYF.

Remarks on this clone: The junction does not match germline at one end; this may be a read error. The CDR3 DNA reads TGCGGCGTTTGGCTCCCTAGCACAGATACGCAGTATTTT. Protein product: CGVWLPSTDTQYF. The rearrangement joins TRBV29-1 to TRBJ2-3; D gene unclear. Germline V CDR1 and CDR2: SQVTM, ANQGSEA. This CDR3 region has 13 residues.

V is TRBV7-8 and J is TRBJ2-1, with 8 bases matching TRBD2. This CDR3 comprises 16 residues. The V segment lost 0 bases and the J segment 4 bases; nucleotides outside the gene matches: 5. Germline CDR1 SGHVS, CDR2 FQNEAQ. The CDR3 reads CASSLASSGGYNEQFF. The CDR3 nucleotides read TGTGCCAGCAGCTTAGCGTCGAGCGGGGGTTACAATGAGCAGTTCTTC.

The chain carries TRBV19 and TRBJ2-7, with 10 positions matching TRBD2. This CDR3 comprises 14 residues. V dropped 1 base and J dropped 3; count of bases not matched to a gene: 0. The germline CDR1 and CDR2 sequences are LNHDA and SQIVND (reference sequence). For the CDR3, the DNA is TGTGCCAGTAGTATAGCTAGCGGGAGCTACGAGCAGTACTTC. Translating it yields CASSIASGSYEQYF.

The gene calls are TRBV19 and TRBJ1-2, with D perhaps matching TRBD1 (5 bases). CDR3 length: 18 amino acids. CDR1 LNHDA and CDR2 SQIVND come from the germline V gene (reference sequence). V shed 5 bases and J shed 0 bases, with 22 bases lying between them. Here the CDR3 reads CASSVVWLREHTNYGYTF. Written as DNA, the CDR3 is TGTGCCAGTAGTGTCGTCTGGCTCAGGGAACACACTAACTATGGCTACACCTTC. The complete variable domain, with remaining parts taken from reference TRBV19 and TRBJ1-2, reads DGGITQSPKYLFRKEGQNVTLSCEQNLNHDAMYWYRQDPGQGLRLIYYSQIVNDFQKGDIAEGYSVSREKKESFPLTVTSAQKNPTAFYLCASSVVWLREHTNYGYTFGSGTRLTVV.

This clone has a single count. The rearrangement uses TRBV5-6 and TRBJ1-2; weak D call: TRBD1 (6 bases). V was pared by 0 bases and J by 5 bases, with 8 bases between. The CDR3 contains 13 residues. The germline V gene encodes CDR1 SGHDT and CDR2 YYEEEE. Written as DNA, the CDR3 is TGTGCCAGCAGCTTGGGGACAGATTATGGCTACACCTTC. Protein product: CASSLGTDYGYTF.

The CDR3 coding sequence is TGTGCCAGCAGCGTAGCTCCCCTTGAGCGAGCGAACACTGAAGCTTTCTTT. Amino acid sequence: CASSVAPLERANTEAFF. V and J are TRBV9 and TRBJ1-1, with D uncertain. The V end was cut by 0 bases, the J end by 1 base, with 16 bases between. In germline, CDR1 is SGDLS, CDR2 YYNGEE. The CDR3 contains 17 residues.

In its sample, this clone was seen once. V gene TRBV6-1 combines with J gene TRBJ2-1; TRBD2 matches at 7 bases. This CDR3 contains 15 residues. Germline CDR1 is MNHNS and CDR2 is SASEGT. V was pared by 6 bases and J by 9 bases, with 14 bases of the junction left unmatched. The CDR3 is CASSLGEGAFSEQFF. For the CDR3, the DNA is TGTGCCAGCAGCCTGGGGGAGGGTGCCTTCAGTGAGCAGTTCTTC.

The chain couples TRBV11-2 to TRBJ2-2; D remains unclear. The CDR3 has 13 residues. Germline V gene lookup returns CDR1 SGHAT and CDR2 FQNNGV. Trimming pared 3 bases from V and 6 bases from J, leaving 8 bases between. As DNA, the CDR3 is TGTGCCAGCAGCTTTTTCTTCCCCGGGGAGCTGTTTTTT. As protein: CASSFFFPGELFF.

The chain joins TRBV11-2 to TRBJ1-1, with 7 bases matching TRBD1. Germline V gives CDR1 SGHAT, CDR2 FQNNGV. V dropped 4 bases and J dropped 3; count of bases not matched to a gene: 8. This CDR3 has 15 residues. This chain's CDR3 is CASSYPDRVDTEAFF. The DNA for the CDR3 is TGTGCCAGCAGCTACCCAGACAGGGTGGACACTGAAGCTTTCTTT. Together with reference TRBV11-2 and TRBJ1-1, the CDR3 gives the full variable domain: EAGVAQSPRYKIIEKRQSVAFWCNPISGHATLYWYQQILGQGPKLLIQFQNNGVVDDSQLPKDRFSAERLKGVDSTLKIQPAKLEDSAVYLCASSYPDRVDTEAFFGQGTRLTVV.

The rearrangement uses TRBV15 and TRBJ1-5; TRBD1 might be the D (5 bases). The CDR3 consists of 15 residues. The V gene's germline CDR1 is LNHNV and CDR2 YYDKDF (reference sequence). Trimming shortened V by 0 bases and J by 7 bases, and 13 bases separated the two germline ends. Here the CDR3 DNA reads TGTGCCACCAGCAGAGATAGGGGAGGTGGGCAGCCCCAGCATTTT. This translates into CATSRDRGGGQPQHF.

This chain joins TRBV10-3 and TRBJ2-2; the D gene is possibly TRBD1 (6 bases). The CDR3 totals 14 residues. The germline V gene has CDR1 ENHRY and CDR2 SYGVKD. V lost 3 bases and J 5 bases, leaving 10 bases between the germline ends. The CDR3 DNA follows: TGTGCCATCAGTGACAGGGGTGAGACCGGGGAGCTGTTTTTT. Protein sequence: CAISDRGETGELFF.

The genes are TRBV7-3 and TRBJ2-3, with D unclear. The V gene's germline CDR1 is SGHTA and CDR2 FQGTGA. V shed 2 bases and J shed 3 bases, with 12 bases lying between them. This CDR3 has 15 amino acids. The CDR3 nucleotides are TGTGCCAGCAGCTTAGTCTCAGGCCCGACAGATACGCAGTATTTT. Its protein product is CASSLVSGPTDTQYF.